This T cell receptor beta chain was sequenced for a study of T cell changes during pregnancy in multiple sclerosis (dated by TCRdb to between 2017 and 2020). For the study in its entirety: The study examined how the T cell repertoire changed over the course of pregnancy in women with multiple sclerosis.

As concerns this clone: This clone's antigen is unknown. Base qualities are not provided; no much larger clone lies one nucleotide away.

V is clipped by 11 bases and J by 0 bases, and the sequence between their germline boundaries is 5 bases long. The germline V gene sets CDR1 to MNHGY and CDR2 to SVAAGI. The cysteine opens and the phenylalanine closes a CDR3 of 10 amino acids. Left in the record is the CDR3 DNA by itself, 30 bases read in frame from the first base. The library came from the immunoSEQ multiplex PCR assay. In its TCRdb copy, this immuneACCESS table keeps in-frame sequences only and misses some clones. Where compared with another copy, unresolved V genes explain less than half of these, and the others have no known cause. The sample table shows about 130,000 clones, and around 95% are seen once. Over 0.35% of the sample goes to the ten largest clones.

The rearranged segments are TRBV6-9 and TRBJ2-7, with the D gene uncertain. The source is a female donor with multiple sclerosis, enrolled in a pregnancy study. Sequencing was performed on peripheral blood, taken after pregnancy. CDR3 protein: CAPRSYEQYF. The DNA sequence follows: TGTGCCCCCCGCTCCTACGAGCAGTACTTC.